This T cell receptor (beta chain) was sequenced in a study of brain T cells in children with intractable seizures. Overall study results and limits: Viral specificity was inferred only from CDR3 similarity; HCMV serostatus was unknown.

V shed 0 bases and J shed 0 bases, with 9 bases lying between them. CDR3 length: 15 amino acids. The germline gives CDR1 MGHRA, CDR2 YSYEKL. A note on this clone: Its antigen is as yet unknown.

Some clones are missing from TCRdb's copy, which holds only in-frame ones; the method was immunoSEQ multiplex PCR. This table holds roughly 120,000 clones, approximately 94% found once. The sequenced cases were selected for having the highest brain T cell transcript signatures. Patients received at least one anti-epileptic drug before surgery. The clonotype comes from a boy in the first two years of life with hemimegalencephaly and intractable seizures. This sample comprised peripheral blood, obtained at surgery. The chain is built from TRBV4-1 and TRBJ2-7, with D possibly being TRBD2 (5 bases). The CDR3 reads CASSQDFRDSYEQYF. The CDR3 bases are TGCGCCAGCAGCCAAGATTTCCGGGACTCCTACGAGCAGTACTTC.